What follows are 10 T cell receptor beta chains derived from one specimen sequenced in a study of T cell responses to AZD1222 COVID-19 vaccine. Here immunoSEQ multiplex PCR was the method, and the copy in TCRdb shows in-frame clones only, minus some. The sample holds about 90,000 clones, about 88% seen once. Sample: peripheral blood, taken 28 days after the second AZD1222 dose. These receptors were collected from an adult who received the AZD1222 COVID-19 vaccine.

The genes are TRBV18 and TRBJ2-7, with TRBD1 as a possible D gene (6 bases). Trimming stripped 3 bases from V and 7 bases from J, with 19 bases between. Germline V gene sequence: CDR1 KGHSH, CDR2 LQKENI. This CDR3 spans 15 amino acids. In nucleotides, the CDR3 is TGTGCCAGCTCACCTCTCGGCAGGGGACGTACGGAGCAGTACTTC. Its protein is CASSPLGRGRTEQYF.

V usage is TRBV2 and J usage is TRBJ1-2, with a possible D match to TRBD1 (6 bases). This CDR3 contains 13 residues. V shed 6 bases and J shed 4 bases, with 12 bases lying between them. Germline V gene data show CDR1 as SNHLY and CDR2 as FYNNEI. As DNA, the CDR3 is TGTGCCAGCAGGGGGGGGGCCAGCTATGGCTACACCTTC. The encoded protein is CASRGGASYGYTF.

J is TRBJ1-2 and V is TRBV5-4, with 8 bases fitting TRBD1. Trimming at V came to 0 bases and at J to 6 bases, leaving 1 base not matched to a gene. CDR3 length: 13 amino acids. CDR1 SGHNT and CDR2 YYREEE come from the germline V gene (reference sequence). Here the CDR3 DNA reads TGTGCCAGCAGCTTGGTGACAGGGGATGGCTACACCTTC. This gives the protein CASSLVTGDGYTF.

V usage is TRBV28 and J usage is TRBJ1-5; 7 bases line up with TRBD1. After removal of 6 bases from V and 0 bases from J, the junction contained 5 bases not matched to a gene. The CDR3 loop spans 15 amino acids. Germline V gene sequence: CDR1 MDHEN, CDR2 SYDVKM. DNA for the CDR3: TGTGCCAGCAGGCGGACAGGAAATAGCAATCAGCCCCAGCATTTT. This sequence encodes CASRRTGNSNQPQHF.

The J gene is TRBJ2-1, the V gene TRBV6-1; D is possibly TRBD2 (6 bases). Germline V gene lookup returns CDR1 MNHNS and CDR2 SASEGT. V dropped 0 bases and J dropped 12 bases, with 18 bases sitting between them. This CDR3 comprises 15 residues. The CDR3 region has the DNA TGTGCCAGCAGTGAAGCGGTGGGACTTCCCCGACGGCAGTTCTTC. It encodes CASSEAVGLPRRQFF.

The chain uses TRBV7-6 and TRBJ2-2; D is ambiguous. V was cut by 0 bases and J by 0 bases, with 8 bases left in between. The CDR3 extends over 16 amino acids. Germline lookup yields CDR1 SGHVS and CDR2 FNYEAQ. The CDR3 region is CASSLAVGANTGELFF. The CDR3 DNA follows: TGTGCCAGCAGCTTAGCAGTCGGCGCGAACACCGGGGAGCTGTTTTTT.

The CDR3 sequence is CAWSVQGGGYTF. Written as DNA, the CDR3 is TGTGCCTGGAGTGTACAAGGGGGTGGCTACACCTTC. The chain has TRBV30 and TRBJ1-2; D is possibly TRBD1 (6 bases). V lost 0 bases and J 7 bases, leaving 9 bases between the germline ends. The CDR3 sequence is 12 residues long. Germline loops: CDR1 GTSNPN, CDR2 SVGIG (reference sequence).

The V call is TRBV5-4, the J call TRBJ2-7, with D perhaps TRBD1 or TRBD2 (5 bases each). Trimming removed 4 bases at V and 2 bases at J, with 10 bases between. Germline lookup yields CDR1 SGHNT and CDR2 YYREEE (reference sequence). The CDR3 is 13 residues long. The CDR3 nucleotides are TGTGCCAGCAGCAGGGGACCGGCCTACGAGCAGTACTTC. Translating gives CASSRGPAYEQYF.

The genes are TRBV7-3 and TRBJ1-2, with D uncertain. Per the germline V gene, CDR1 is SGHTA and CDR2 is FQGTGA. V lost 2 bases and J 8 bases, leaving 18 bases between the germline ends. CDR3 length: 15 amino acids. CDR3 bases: TGTGCCAGCAGCTTATTACCAGGCACTACGAACGGCTACACCTTC. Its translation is CASSLLPGTTNGYTF.

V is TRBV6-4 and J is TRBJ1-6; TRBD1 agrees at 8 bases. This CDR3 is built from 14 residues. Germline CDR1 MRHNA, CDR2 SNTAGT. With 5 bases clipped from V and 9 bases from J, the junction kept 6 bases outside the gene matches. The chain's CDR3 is CASSPRDRSSPLHF. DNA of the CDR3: TGTGCCAGCAGTCCCCGGGACAGGAGTTCACCCCTCCACTTT.